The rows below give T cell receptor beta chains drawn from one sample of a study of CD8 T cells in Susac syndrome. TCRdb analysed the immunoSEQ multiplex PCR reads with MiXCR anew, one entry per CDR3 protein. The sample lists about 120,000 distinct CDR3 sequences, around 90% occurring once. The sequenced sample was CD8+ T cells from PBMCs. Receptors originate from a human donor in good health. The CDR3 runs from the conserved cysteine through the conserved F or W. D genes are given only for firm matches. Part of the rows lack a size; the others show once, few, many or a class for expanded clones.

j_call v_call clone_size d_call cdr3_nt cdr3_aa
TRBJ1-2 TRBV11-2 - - TGTGCCAGCAGCTTAGATCCGTCGGGGAACTATGGCTACACCTTC CASSLDPSGNYGYTF
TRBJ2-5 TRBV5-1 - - TGCGCCAGCATGTACCAAGAGACCCAGTACTTC CASMYQETQYF
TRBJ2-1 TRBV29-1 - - TGCAGCGTTGATGGCGCCAGGGTAAGCTCCTACAATGAGCAGTTCTTC CSVDGARVSSYNEQFF
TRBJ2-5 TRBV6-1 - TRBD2 TGTGCCATCCAGACTAGCGGGAGGCCGGGTGGAGAGACCCAGTACTTC CAIQTSGRPGGETQYF
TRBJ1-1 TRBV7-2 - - TGTGCCAGCAGCTTAGCAGGGTTCGGCACTGAAGCTTTCTTT CASSLAGFGTEAFF
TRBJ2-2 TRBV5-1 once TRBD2 TGCGCCAGCGCTAGGACTAGCGGGATCTTCACCGGGGAGCTGTTTTTT CASARTSGIFTGELFF
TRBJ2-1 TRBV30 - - TGTGCCTGGAGTGTAAGGAATGAGCAGTTCTTC CAWSVRNEQFF
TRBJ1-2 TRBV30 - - TGTGCCTGGAGTGGAGGACCGGGGGATGGCTACACCTTC CAWSGGPGDGYTF
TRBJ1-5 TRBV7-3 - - TGTGCCAGCAGCCCAATTGGCCCCCCCGGGAGCAATCAGCCCCAGCATTTT CASSPIGPPGSNQPQHF
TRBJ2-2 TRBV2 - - TGTGCCAGCAGTGATAGGGGGTGGGAGCTGTTTTTT CASSDRGWELFF
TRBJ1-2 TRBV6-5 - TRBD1 TGTGCCAGCAGTTACGGGACAGGGCAAGGCTACACCTTC CASSYGTGQGYTF
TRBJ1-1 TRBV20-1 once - TGCAGTACATCAGGTCGGCACGTCGCAGACACTGAAGCTTTCTTT CSTSGRHVADTEAFF
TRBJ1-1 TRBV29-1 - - TGCAGCGTTCAAATTAGGACAGAGACCACTGAAGCTTTCTTT CSVQIRTETTEAFF
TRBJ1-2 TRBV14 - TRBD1 TGTGCCAGCAGCCATCGGGAGGGGGCAATCTATGGCTACACCTTC CASSHREGAIYGYTF
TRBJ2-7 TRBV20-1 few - TGCAGTGCCCTCGACCAGTTAGCCTACGAGCAGTACTTC CSALDQLAYEQYF
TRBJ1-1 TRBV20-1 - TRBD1 TGCAGTGCTAGAGGAACAGGGGGCGGCACTGAAGCTTTCTTT CSARGTGGGTEAFF
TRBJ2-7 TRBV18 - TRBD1 TGTGCCAGCTCACCACCCGGGACAGGGCCCTCCCAGCAGTACTTC CASSPPGTGPSQQYF
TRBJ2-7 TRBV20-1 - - TGCAGTGCTGACAGGGAGGCTCCCTACGAGCAGTACTTC CSADREAPYEQYF
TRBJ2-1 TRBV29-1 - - TGCAGCGTTGCCCCCACCCGAGATTACAATGAGCAGTTCTTC CSVAPTRDYNEQFF
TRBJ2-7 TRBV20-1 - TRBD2 TGCAGTGCTTCCGGACTAGCGGGGGGCTACGAGCAGTACTTC CSASGLAGGYEQYF
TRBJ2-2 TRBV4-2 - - TGTGCCAGCAGCCCTGCTGGCCCTTGGGACACCGGGGAGCTGTTTTTT CASSPAGPWDTGELFF
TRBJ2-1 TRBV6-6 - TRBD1 TGTGCCAGCAGTCGACAGGGGAATGAGCAGTTCTTC CASSRQGNEQFF
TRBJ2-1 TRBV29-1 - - TGCAGCGTTGAGATCTCCTACAATGAGCAGTTCTTC CSVEISYNEQFF
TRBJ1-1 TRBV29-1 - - TGCAGCGTTTCCTTCCAGGCTAAAGGGGGCACTGAAGCTTTCTTT CSVSFQAKGGTEAFF
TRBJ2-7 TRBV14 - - TGTGCCAGCAGCCAAGGCAGAGGGGGATTCTACGAGCAGTACTTC CASSQGRGGFYEQYF
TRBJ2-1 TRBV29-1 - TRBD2 TGCAGCGTTGAAGGCCTAGCGGGAGCCCCTAGTGAGCAGTTCTTC CSVEGLAGAPSEQFF
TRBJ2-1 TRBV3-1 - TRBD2 TGTGCCAGCTCCGGGCTAGCGGGGAACAATGAGCAGTTCTTC CASSGLAGNNEQFF
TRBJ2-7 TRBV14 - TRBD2 TGTGCCAGCAGCCAATTAGCGGGAGGGGAGACCTACGAGCAGTACTTC CASSQLAGGETYEQYF
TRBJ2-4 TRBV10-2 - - TGCGCCAGCAGTGAGTCGAGAGGGCGACACATTCAGTACTTC CASSESRGRHIQYF
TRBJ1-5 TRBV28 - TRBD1 TGTGCCAGCAGACAGGGGGCGGCAGATCAGCCCCAGCATTTT CASRQGAADQPQHF
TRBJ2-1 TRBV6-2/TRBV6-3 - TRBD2 TGTGCCAGCAGAGACGACACTAGCGGGGGCCGCAGGGAGCAGTTCTTC CASRDDTSGGRREQFF
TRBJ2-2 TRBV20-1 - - TGCAGTGCTAGGCTGGGGGTCGCGAACACCGGGGAGCTGTTTTTT CSARLGVANTGELFF
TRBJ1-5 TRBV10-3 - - TGTGCCATCAGTGGGGGGGCAGGGCAACAGCCCCAGCATTTT CAISGGAGQQPQHF
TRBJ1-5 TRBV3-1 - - TGTGCCAGCAGCCAAGATGTGGGGGGGAGCAATCAGCCCCAGCATTTT CASSQDVGGSNQPQHF
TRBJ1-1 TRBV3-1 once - TGTGCCAGCAGCCAGTCATGGAACACTGAAGCTTTCTTT CASSQSWNTEAFF
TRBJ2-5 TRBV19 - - TGTGCCAGTAGTAGAGGCCAGCTCCAAGAGACCCAGTACTTC CASSRGQLQETQYF
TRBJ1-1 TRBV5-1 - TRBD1 TGCGCCAGCAGCTCCGAGACAGGGCTTGATGGGGCTTTCTTT CASSSETGLDGAFF
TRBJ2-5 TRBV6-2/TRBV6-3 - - TGTGCCAGCAGTTACACCCAAACAGGGCCAGAGACCCAGTACTTC CASSYTQTGPETQYF
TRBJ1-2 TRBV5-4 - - TGTGCCAGCAGCTCGGCCTCGGGCGGCCCCTATGGCTACACCTTC CASSSASGGPYGYTF
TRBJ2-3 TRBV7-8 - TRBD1 TGTGCCAGCAGCTCCCAAACAGGGGGCCCGGGCACAGATACGCAGTATTTT CASSSQTGGPGTDTQYF
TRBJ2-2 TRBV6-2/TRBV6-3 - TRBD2 TGTGCCAGCAGTTACGTAGCGGGAGGGCCCACCGGGGAGCTGTTTTTT CASSYVAGGPTGELFF
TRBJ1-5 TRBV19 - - TGTGCCAGTACGGGCCTTGGAAGCAATCAGCCCCAGCATTTT CASTGLGSNQPQHF
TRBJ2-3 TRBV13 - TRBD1 TGTGCCAGCAGCAGTGGACAGGGATGGATAGATACGCAGTATTTT CASSSGQGWIDTQYF
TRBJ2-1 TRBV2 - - TGTGCCAGCAGTGGCCTTGACAATGAGCAGTTCTTC CASSGLDNEQFF
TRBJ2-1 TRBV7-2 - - TGTGCCAGCAGCCTTCACAATGAGCAGTTCTTC CASSLHNEQFF
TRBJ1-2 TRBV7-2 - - TGTGCCAGCAGCCCCGGCGGGGGCTATGGCTACACCTTC CASSPGGGYGYTF
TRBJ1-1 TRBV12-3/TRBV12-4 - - TGTGCCAGCAGTTTGGAGCAGGGGTGGGTGAACACTGAAGCTTTCTTT CASSLEQGWVNTEAFF
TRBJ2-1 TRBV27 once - TGTGCCAGCACCGCGGGGCGGCAGACCTACAATGAGCAGTTCTTC CASTAGRQTYNEQFF
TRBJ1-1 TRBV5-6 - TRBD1 TGTGCCAGCAGCTTGGGGGGACAGGGTAACACTGAAGCTTTCTTT CASSLGGQGNTEAFF
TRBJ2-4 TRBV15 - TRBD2 TGTGCCACCAGCAATCGTTTTGGGGGGGATGCAATTGGCATTCAGTACTTC CATSNRFGGDAIGIQYF
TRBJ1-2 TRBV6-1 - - TGTGCCAGCAGTGAAGTCGGCAGGGGAAACTATGGCTACACCTTC CASSEVGRGNYGYTF
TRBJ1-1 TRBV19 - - TGTGCCAGTAGTAACTTAAACACTGAAGCTTTCTTT CASSNLNTEAFF
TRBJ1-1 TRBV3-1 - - TGTGCCAGCAGCCAAGTCACAGGAGGTACTGAAGCTTTCTTT CASSQVTGGTEAFF
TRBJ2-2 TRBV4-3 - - TGCGCCAGCAGCCAACCCACGGCCACCGGGGAGCTGTTTTTT CASSQPTATGELFF
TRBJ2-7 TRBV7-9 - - TGTGCCAGCAGCTCAGACAGACATCAGGAGCAGTACTTC CASSSDRHQEQYF
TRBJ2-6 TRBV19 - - TGTGCCAGTAGTTCGACAGGCTCTGGGGCCAACGTCCTGACTTTC CASSSTGSGANVLTF
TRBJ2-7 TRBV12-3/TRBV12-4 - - TGTGCCAGCATACTCCCTCCGGGCGAGCAGTACTTC CASILPPGEQYF